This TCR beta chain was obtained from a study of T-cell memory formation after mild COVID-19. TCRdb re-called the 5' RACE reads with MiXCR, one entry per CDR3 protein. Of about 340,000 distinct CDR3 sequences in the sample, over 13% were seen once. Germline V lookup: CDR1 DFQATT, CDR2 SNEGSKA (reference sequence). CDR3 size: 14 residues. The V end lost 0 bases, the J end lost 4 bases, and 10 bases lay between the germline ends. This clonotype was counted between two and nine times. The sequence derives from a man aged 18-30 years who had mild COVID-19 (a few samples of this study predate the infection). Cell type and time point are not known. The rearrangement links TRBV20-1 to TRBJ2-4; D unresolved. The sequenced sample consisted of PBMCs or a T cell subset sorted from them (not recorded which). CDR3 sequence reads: CSAREQRSKNIQYF. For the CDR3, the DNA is TGCAGTGCTAGAGAACAAAGGTCTAAAAACATTCAGTACTTC.